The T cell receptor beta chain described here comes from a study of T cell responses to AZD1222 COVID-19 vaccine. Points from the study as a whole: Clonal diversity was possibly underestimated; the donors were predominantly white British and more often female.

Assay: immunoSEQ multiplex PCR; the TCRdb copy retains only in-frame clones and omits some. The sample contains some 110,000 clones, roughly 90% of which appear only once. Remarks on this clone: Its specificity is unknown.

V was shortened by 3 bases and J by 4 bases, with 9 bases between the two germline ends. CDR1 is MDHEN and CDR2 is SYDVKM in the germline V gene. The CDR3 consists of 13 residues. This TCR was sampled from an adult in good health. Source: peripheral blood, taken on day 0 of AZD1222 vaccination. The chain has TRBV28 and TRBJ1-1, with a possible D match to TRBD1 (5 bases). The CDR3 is CASSLFGGTEAFF. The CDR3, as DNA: TGTGCCAGCAGTTTGTTCGGGGGCACTGAAGCTTTCTTT.